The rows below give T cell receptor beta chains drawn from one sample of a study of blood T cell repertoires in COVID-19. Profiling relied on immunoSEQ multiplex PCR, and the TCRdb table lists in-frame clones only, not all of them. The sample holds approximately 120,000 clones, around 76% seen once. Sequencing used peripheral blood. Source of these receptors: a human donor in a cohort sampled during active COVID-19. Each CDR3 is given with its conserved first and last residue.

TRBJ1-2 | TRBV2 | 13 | CASSPGQNYGYTF
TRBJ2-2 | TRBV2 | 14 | CASTTEENTGELFF
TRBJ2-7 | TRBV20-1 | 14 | CSASVDNRGFEQYF
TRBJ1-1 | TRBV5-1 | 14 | CASSLREGWAEAFF
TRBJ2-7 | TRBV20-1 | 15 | CSASFPGSGSYEQYF
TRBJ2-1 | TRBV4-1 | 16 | CASSLRTSGGAGEQFF
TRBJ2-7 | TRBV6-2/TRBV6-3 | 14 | CASSYGGDSYEQYF
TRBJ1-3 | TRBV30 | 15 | CAWRTSGRNGNTIYF
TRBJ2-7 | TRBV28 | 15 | CASSLASQGANEQYF
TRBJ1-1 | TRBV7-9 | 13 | CASKQNGGNEAFF
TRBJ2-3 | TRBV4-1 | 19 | CASSQAPVGLAGGLNTQYF
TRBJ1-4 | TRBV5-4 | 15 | CASSLRGGTNEKLFF
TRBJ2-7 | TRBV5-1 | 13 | CASSRDRLYEQYF
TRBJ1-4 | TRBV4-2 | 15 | CASSQGGTGDEKLFF
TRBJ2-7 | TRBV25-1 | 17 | CASSSGTGWVRSYEQYF
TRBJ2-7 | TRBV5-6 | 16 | CASSLQGLLLSYEQYF
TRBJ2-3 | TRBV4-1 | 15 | CASSQVGLRTDTQYF
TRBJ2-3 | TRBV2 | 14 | CASVIADNTDTQYF
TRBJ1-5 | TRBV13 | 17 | CASSSPGGRDYNQPQHF
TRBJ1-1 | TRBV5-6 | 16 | CASSFRQGASRAEAFF
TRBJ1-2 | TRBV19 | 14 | CASSIRGNYYGYTF
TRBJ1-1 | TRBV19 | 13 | CASIGRRGTEAFF
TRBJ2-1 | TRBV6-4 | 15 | CASSATGSPYNEQFF
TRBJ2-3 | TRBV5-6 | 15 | CASSPLLAGSDTQYF
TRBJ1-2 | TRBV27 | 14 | CASSLQGSDYGYTF
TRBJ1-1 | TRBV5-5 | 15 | CASSLGPRGITEAFF
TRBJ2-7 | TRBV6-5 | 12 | CATGQATYEQYF
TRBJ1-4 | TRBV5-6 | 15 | CASSEARVNNEKLFF
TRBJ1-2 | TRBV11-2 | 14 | CASSSVQGGYGYTF
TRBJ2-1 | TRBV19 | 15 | CASSISGGPAYEQFF
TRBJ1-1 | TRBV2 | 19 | CASSGDTGGGRSLNTEAFF
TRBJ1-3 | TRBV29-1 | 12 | CSVARAGNTIYF